This T cell receptor (beta chain) is drawn from a study of identifying expanded T cells in peripheral blood. No infections or other immune events were documented during collection. Study outcomes and limitations: Differentially abundant clones: around 1.2 between replicates, 15 to 17 at about two weeks, over 18 at four. Roughly two-week clone count variance significantly increased as total template count grew.

The assay was immunoSEQ multiplex PCR, and TCRdb's table has in-frame clones only and misses some. The sample has 100,000 or so clones; around 85% are singletons. The CDR3 sequence is 14 residues long. The germline V gene encodes CDR1 MNHNS and CDR2 SASEGT. Trimming took 5 bases from V and 8 from J, leaving 18 bases between them. Turning to this clone: Its target is unknown.

V usage is TRBV6-1 and J usage is TRBJ1-2; D may be TRBD1 (5 bases). This receptor was identified in a person aged 18-69 years in good health. Sequences were obtained from blood. This chain's CDR3 is CASSTGVRTGGYTF. CDR3 in DNA: TGTGCCAGCAGTACAGGAGTCCGAACGGGGGGCTACACCTTC.